This T cell receptor beta chain is from a study of OX40 agonist ivuxolimab in advanced cancers. A note on the overall study: Ivuxolimab was an agonistic, fully human IgG2 monoclonal antibody directed against OX40 (CD134), a costimulatory receptor. Peripheral TCRbeta sequencing aimed to test whether ivuxolimab altered TCR sequence diversity and caused clonal T-cell expansion. Of the roughly 51 patients in dose escalation, 19 had hepatocellular carcinoma, some 15 had melanoma, 9 had renal cell carcinoma and 9 had head and neck cancer. Intravenous ivuxolimab was administered to patients every 2 weeks at six dose levels: 0.01, 0.1, 0.3, 1.5, 3 and 10 mg/kg. The paper reports the monotherapy dose-escalation portion (N of about 47 patients) of the phase I ivuxolimab trial. Patients were allowed to have had prior anti-PD-1, anti-PD-L1 or anti-CTLA-4 therapy, and approximately 39% of the dose-escalation patients had been treated with checkpoint inhibitors. Three dose-escalation patients achieved partial responses, one with hepatocellular carcinoma and two with cutaneous melanoma. The dose-escalation cohort was around 84% male with a mean age of roughly 62 years, ranging from about 23 to 85.

Notes on this clone: It lacks a known antigen. Base-call qualities are not available, and no considerably larger clone is one nucleotide away.

General findings and caveats noted by the study authors: At doses from 0.1 to 3.0 mg/kg, clonal expansion was seen in both CD4+ and CD8+ blood T cells between baseline and week 6. The antigen specificity of the peripheral T cells that underwent clonal expansion was not determined. In the 0.1-3.0 mg/kg groups, partial responders had among the lowest normalized peripheral clonal expansion, particularly in CD8+ T cells. Low levels of normalized T-cell clonal expansion were also seen in some patients who did not respond. After ivuxolimab, more expanded clones were found on average in CD8+ T cells than in CD4+ T cells.

Genomic DNA was isolated from the sorted cells so that the TCRbeta CDR3 region could be sequenced. TCRbeta CDR3 regions were sequenced using the immunoSEQ Assay. Entries here come from immuneACCESS through TCRdb and include only in-frame sequences with V and J called. Some clones fail to appear in such tables; in the studies checked, an unresolved V gene covers under half of the shortfall, and the cause of the remainder is unknown. In this sample the table shows 65,000 to 100,000 clones, around 94% of which occur a single time. 9.6% of the sample goes to the ten largest clones. CDR1 and CDR2, per the germline V gene, are SGHDT and YYEEEE. Measured from the cysteine to the phenylalanine, the CDR3 is 13 residues long. The read is trimmed to its CDR3 DNA, 39 bases read in frame from base 1. The V end loses 1 base and the J end loses 5 bases, and a stretch of 9 bases separates them. The trial excluded patients who had a history of autoimmune disease or were on systemic immunosuppression. Peripheral blood for TCR sequencing was drawn from every dose cohort at baseline, at cycle 4 day 1 and at cycle 7 day 1. Samples came from an open-label, multicenter, first-in-human phase I dose-escalation trial of ivuxolimab. Adults with locally advanced or metastatic melanoma, renal cell, hepatocellular, or head and neck squamous cell carcinoma were enrolled in the trial. Before TCR sequencing, CD4+ T cells and CD8+ T cells were sorted from peripheral blood as separate populations.

The source was CD4+ or CD8+ T cells sorted from blood, collected in a trial of the OX40 agonist ivuxolimab. The receptor was derived from an adult with an advanced solid tumor such as melanoma, head and neck, liver or kidney cancer. The rearrangement combines TRBV5-6 with TRBJ1-2; TRBD1 is a weak D gene call, 5 bases matching. The sequenced DNA is TGTGCCAGCAGCTTGTCGGGGCAGTATGGCTACACCTTC. The translation is CASSLSGQYGYTF. Supplemented by the reference TRBV5-6 and TRBJ1-2 proteins around the CDR3, the complete variable domain is DAGVTQSPTHLIKTRGQQVTLRCSPKSGHDTVSWYQQALGQGPQFIFQYYEEEERQRGNFPDRFSGHQFPNYSSELNVNALLLGDSALYLCASSLSGQYGYTFGSGTRLTVV.